By proportion, the clone carrying this TCR gamma chain is medium-sized. The likely explanation is a read error, given a far larger clone one base away. This CDR3 is also generated by other DNA sequences in the sample. The data stem from a study of gamma-delta T cells after stem cell transplantation. The CDR3 loop spans 14 amino acids. Germline V gene lookup returns CDR1 EGSNGY and CDR2 YDSYNSKV. TCRdb ran CATT on the RT-PCR reads. The sample includes roughly 200 gamma-chain clones, approximately 5% of them seen just once. Sequencing was done on a sample of gamma-delta T cells. J is TRGJ1 or TRGJ2 and V is TRGV2. This sequence was found in a human donor. It is not recorded whose cells these are; they may come from a transplant donor. CDR3 protein: CATWDGSNYYKKLF. CDR3 bases: TGTGCCACCTGGGACGGTTCGAATTATTATAAGAAACTCTTC.